The clone carrying this T cell receptor beta chain was observed a single time. Its antigen is still unknown. The data belong to a study of a mutant IDH1 vaccine in newly diagnosed glioma. Study summary: Onset of vaccination occurred 4-6 weeks following radiotherapy alone, or with temozolomide cycles.

TCRdb keeps only in-frame clones here, not all; method: immunoSEQ multiplex PCR. The repertoire holds roughly 130,000 clones, just under 80% seen once, with less than 7% in the top ten. As for time point: week 11, during vaccination. The study gave 300 ug of mutant IDH1 20-mer peptide per vaccine dose, with topical imiquimod. The CDR3 has 14 amino acids. Germline CDR1 SGHRS, CDR2 YFSETQ. V lost 4 bases and J lost 2; bases outside the gene matches: 6. This clonotype originated in a man in his forties with glioma. V and J are TRBV5-1 and TRBJ2-7, with TRBD1 matching 7 bases. The specimen was PBMCs, collected from a glioma patient whose treatment included an IDH1 peptide vaccine. CDR3 in DNA: TGCGCCAGCAGCCTTGGGGACAGCACCTACGAGCAGTACTTC. Protein sequence: CASSLGDSTYEQYF.